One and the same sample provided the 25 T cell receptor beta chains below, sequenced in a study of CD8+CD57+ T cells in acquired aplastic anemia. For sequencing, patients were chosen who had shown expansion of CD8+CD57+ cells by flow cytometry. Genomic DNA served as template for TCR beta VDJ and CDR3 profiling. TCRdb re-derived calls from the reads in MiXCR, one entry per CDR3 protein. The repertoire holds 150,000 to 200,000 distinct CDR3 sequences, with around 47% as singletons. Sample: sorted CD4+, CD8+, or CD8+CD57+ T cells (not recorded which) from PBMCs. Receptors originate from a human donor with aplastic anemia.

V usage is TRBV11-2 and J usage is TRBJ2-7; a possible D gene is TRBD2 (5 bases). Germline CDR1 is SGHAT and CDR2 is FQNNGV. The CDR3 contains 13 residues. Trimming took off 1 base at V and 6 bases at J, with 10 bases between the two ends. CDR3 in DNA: TGTGCCAGCAGCTTAGTGCGGACTGGCGAGCAGTACTTC. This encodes CASSLVRTGEQYF.

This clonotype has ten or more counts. The CDR3 is CASSSGPSTDTQYF. The CDR3 coding sequence is TGTGCCAGCAGCTCCGGACCTAGCACAGATACGCAGTATTTT. This chain connects TRBV7-6 to TRBJ2-3; D gene ambiguous. The CDR3 is 14 residues long. V lost 4 bases and J 0 bases, leaving 8 bases between the germline ends. Per germline, CDR1 SGHVS and CDR2 FNYEAQ.

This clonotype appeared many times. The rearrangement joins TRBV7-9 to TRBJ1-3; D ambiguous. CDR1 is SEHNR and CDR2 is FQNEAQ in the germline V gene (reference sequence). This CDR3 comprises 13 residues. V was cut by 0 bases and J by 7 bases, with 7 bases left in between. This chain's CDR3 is CASSLAMGNTIYF. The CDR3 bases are TGTGCCAGCAGCTTAGCGATGGGTAACACCATATATTTT.

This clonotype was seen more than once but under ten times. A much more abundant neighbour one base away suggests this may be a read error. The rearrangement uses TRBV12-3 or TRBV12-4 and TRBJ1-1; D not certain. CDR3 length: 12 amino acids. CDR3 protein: CASSLGFSEASF. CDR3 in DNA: TGTGCCAGCAGTTTAGGGTTCTCTGAAGCTTCCTTT.

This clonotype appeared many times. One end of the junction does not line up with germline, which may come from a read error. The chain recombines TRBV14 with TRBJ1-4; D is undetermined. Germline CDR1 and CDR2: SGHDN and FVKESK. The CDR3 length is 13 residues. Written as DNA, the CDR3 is TGTGCCAGCAGCCAACAGACTATTGAAAAACTGTTTTTT. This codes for CASSQQTIEKLFF.

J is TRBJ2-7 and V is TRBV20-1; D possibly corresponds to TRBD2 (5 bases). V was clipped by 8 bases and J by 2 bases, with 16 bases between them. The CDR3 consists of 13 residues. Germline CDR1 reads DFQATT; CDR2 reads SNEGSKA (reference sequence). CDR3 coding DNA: TGCAGTACTATCCCCAGCGGAGCCTACGAGCAGTACTTC. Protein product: CSTIPSGAYEQYF.

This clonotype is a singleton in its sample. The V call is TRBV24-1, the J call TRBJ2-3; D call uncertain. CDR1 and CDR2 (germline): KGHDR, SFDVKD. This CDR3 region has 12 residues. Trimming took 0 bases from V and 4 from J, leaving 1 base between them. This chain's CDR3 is CATSDLSDTQYF. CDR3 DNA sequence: TGTGCCACCAGTGATTTGTCAGATACGCAGTATTTT.

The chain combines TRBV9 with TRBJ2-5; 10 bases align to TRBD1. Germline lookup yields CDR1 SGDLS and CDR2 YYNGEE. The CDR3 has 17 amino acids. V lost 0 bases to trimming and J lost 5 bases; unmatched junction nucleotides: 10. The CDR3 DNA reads TGTGCCAGCAGCGTAGGATTTTCGGACAGGGGGACGGAGACCCAGTACTTC. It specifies CASSVGFSDRGTETQYF. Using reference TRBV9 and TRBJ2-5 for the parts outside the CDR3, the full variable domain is DSGVTQTPKHLITATGQRVTLRCSPRSGDLSVYWYQQSLDQGLQFLIQYYNGEERAKGNILERFSAQQFPDLHSELNLSSLELGDSALYFCASSVGFSDRGTETQYFGPGTRLLVL.

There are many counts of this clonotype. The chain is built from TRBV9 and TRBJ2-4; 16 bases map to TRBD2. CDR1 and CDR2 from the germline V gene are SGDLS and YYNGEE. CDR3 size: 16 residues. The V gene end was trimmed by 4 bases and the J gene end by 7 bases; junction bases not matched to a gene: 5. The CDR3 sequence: CASSKGLAGGGNIQYF. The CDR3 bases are TGTGCCAGCAGCAAGGGACTAGCGGGAGGGGGGAACATTCAGTACTTC.

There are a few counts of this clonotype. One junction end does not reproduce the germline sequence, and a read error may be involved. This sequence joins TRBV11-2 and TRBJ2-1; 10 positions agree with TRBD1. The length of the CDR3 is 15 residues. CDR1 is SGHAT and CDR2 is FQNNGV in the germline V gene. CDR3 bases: TGTGCCAGCAGCTTACCGGGACAGGGGCTGAATGGGCAGTTCTTC. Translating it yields CASSLPGQGLNGQFF. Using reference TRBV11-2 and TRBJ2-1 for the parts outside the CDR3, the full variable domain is EAGVAQSPRYKIIEKRQSVAFWCNPISGHATLYWYQQILGQGPKLLIQFQNNGVVDDSQLPKDRFSAERLKGVDSTLKIQPAKLEDSAVYLCASSLPGQGLNGQFFGPGTRLTVL.

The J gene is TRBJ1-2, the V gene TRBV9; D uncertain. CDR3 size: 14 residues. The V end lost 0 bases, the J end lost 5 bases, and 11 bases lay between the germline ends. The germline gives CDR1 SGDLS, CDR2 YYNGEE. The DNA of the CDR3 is TGTGCCAGCAGCGTAGTTCTCAGACTATATGGCTACACCTTC. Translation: CASSVVLRLYGYTF.

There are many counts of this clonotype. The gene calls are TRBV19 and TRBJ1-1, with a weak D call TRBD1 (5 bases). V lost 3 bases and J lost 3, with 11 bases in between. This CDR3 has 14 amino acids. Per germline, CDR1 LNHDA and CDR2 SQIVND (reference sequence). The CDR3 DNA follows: TGTGCCAGTAGTATCGGAAGGGGTTACACTGAAGCTTTCTTT. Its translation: CASSIGRGYTEAFF.

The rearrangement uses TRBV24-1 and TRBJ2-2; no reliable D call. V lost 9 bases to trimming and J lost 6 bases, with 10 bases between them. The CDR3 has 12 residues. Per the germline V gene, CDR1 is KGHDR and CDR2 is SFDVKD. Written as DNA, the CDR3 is TGTGCCACCGCGAGTGGGGCCGGGGAGCTGTTTTTT. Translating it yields CATASGAGELFF.

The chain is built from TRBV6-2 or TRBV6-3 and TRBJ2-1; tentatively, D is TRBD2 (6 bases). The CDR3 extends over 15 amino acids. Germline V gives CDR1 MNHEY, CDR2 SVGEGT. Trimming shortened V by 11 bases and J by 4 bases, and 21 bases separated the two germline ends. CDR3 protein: CAGSPSAGLYNEQFF. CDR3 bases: TGTGCCGGCTCCCCATCAGCGGGCCTATACAATGAGCAGTTCTTC.

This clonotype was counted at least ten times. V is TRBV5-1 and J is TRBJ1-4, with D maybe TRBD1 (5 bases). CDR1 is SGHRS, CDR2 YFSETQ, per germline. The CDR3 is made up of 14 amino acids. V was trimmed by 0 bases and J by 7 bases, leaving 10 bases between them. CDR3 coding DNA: TGCGCCAGCAGCTTGGGGCAGGGCGGTGAAAAACTGTTTTTT. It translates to CASSLGQGGEKLFF.

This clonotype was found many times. DNA of the CDR3: TGCAGTGGAGGACGGCCTAACTATGGCTACACCTTC. Protein sequence: CSGGRPNYGYTF. V gene TRBV20-1 combines with J gene TRBJ1-2; D unresolved. CDR1 is DFQATT, CDR2 SNEGSKA, per germline (reference sequence). V shed 7 bases and J shed 0 bases, with 9 bases lying between them. The CDR3 sequence is 12 residues long.

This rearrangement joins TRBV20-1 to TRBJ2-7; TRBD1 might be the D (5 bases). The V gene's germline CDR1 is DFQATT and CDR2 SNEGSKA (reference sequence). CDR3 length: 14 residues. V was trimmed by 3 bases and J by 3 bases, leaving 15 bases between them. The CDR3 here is CSASTLLQGYEQYF. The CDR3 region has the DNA TGCAGTGCTAGTACCCTCCTGCAGGGCTACGAGCAGTACTTC.

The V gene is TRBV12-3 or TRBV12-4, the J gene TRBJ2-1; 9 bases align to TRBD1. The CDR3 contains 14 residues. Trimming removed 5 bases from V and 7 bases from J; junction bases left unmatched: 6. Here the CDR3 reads CASSTWDRVNEQFF. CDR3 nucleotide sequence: TGTGCCAGCAGTACATGGGACAGGGTTAATGAGCAGTTCTTC.

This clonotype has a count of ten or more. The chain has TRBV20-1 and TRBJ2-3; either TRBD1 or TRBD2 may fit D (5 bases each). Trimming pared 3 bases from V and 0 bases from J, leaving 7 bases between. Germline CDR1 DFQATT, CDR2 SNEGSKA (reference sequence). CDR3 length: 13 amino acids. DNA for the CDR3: TGCAGTGCTAGCGGGACGAGCACAGATACGCAGTATTTT. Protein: CSASGTSTDTQYF.

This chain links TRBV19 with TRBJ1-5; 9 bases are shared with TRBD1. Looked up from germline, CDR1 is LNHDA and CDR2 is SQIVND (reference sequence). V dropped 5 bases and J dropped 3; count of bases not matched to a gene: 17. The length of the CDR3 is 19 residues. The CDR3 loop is CASSEGGTGRTLFNQPQHF. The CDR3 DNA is TGTGCCAGTAGTGAGGGCGGGACAGGGCGGACCCTCTTCAATCAGCCCCAGCATTTT.

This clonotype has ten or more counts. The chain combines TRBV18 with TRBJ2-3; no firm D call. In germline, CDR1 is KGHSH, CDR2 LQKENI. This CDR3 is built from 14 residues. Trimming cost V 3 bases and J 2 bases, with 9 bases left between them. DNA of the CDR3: TGTGCCAGCTCACCCCCCGGTAACACAGATACGCAGTATTTT. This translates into CASSPPGNTDTQYF.

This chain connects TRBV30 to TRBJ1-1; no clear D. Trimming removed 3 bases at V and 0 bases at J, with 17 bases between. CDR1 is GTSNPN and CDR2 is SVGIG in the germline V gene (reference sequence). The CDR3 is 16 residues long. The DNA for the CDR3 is TGTGCCTGGAGCTCATTTTTGGCGGTGTTGAACACTGAAGCTTTCTTT. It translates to CAWSSFLAVLNTEAFF.

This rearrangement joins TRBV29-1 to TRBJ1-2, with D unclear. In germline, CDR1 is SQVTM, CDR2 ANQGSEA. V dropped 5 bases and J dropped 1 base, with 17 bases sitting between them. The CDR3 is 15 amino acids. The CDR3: CSVYRPPTDNYGYTF. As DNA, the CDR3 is TGCAGCGTTTACAGACCTCCTACCGATAACTATGGCTACACCTTC.

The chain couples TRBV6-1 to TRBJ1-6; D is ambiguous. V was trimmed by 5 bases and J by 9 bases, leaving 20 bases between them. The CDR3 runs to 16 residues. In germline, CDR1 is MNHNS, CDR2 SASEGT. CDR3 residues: CASSPKGSPGSSPLHF. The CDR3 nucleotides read TGTGCCAGCAGTCCAAAAGGGTCGCCAGGTAGTTCACCCCTCCACTTT.

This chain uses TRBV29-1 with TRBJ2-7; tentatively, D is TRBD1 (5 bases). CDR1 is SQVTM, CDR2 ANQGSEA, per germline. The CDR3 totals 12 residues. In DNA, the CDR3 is TGCAGCGTTGAAGTCTGGGGCTACGAGCGGTACGTC. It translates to CSVEVWGYERYV.